Described below is a single T cell receptor (beta chain) sequence and its context. Its antigen is not known. The sample comes from a study of regulatory dendritic cells for organ transplantation. The data were produced by immunoSEQ multiplex PCR, yet TCRdb's version contains in-frame clones alone and is incomplete. The table records about 20,000 clones, roughly 85% of them present only once. Points from the study as a whole: Between individuals, the alloreactive memory CD8+ T cell pool differed considerably.

This CDR3 region has 13 residues. V lost 0 bases to trimming and J lost 11 bases, with 13 bases between them. Germline assignment: CDR1 MNHEY and CDR2 SVGAGI. CFSE-labeled sorted T cells met regulatory or mature dendritic cells for four to five days. The chain couples TRBV6-5 to TRBJ1-1; D may be TRBD1 (5 bases). The sequencing sample was made of naive CD4+ T cells from blood cultured with dendritic cells. As to subset: CD45RA+ naive T cells. The clonotype originates from a human donor in good health. DNA of the CDR3: TGTGCCAGCAGTTACTCCTCGGGACGTAGGGCTTTCTTT. Amino acids: CASSYSSGRRAFF.